The sequence of this T cell receptor (beta chain) was determined in a study of Tregs in tolerant kidney transplant recipients. The study's findings and limits: In tolerant patients, donor-specific Tregs outgrew total Tregs, suggesting antigen-driven expansion. Expanding Tregs on activated donor B cells appeared to best identify donor-specific TCRbeta clones. For some patients, primers changed over time, blocking nucleotide-level comparison.

CDR3 length: 14 residues. Note on this clone: Antigen: not known. The read stops 3 residues short of the end of the CDR3; the missing end is completed from the germline J gene.

Sequencing was performed with immunoSEQ multiplex PCR; in TCRdb, only in-frame clones are kept and a portion is missing. The table counts under 35,000 clones; 1.8% lies in the top ten. Mixed chimerism was transient after nonmyeloablative marrow transplants from related graft donors. Unstimulated regulatory T cells (CD4+CD25+CD127-), CD4+CD25- non-regulatory cells, CD4 and CD8 cells were FACS-sorted from thawed PBMCs. This sequence originates from a human patient who received a combined kidney and bone marrow transplant. A subset of T cells may come from the graft donor. The chain has TRBV23-1 and TRBJ1-2; 9 nucleotides line up with TRBD1. TRBV23-1 is labeled an ORF, and its function is uncertain. The source was CD4+ T cells from blood (PBMCs), collected 24 months after the transplant. This CDR3 is CAHHKSGTGPGYTF. The covered CDR3 bases are TGCGCCCATCACAAGTCCGGGACAGGGCCCGGC.